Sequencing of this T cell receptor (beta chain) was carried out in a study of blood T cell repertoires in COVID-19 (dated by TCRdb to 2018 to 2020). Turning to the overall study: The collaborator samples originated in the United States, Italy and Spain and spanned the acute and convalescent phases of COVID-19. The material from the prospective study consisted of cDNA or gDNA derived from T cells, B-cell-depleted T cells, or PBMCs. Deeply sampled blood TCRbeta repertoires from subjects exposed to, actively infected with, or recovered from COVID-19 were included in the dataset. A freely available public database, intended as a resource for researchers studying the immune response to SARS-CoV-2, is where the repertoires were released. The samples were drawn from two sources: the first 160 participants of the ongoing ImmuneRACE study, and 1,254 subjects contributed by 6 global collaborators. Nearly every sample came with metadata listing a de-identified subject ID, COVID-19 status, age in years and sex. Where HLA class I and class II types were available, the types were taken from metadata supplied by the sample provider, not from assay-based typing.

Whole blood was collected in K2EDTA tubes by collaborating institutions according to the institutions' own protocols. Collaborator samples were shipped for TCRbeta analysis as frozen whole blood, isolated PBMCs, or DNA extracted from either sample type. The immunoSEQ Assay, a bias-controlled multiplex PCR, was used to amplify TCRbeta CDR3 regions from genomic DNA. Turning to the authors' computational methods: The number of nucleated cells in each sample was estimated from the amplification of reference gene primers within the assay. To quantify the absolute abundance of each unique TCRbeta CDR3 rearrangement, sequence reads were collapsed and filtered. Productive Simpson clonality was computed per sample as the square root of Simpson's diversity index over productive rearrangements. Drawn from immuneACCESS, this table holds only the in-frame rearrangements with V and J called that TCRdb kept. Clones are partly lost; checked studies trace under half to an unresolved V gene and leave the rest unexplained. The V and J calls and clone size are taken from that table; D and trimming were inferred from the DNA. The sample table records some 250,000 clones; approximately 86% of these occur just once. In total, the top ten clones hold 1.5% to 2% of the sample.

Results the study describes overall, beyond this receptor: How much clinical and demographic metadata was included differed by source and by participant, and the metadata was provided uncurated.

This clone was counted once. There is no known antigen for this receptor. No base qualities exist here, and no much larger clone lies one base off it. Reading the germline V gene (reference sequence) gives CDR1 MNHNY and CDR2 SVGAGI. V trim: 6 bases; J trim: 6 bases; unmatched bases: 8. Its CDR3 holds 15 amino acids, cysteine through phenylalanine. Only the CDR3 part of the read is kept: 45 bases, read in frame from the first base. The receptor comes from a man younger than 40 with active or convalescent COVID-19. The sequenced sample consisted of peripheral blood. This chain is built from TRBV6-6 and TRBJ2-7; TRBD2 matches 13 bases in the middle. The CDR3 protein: CASSQKLAGGSEQYF. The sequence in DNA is TGTGCCAGCAGCCAAAAACTAGCGGGGGGGTCCGAGCAGTACTTC.